One and the same sample provided the 9 T cell receptor beta chains below, sequenced in a study of vaccination effects on CD4 cells after COVID-19. Their cognate antigens are unknown. This table comes from immunoSEQ multiplex PCR, and its TCRdb copy is limited to in-frame clones, with some not included. This table holds approximately 61,000 clones, 60% to 75% found once. ViraFEST used viral peptide pools to expand antigen-specific CD4+ T cells before sequencing. At the end of around eleven days of culture, CD4+ T cells were isolated. The vaccine given was either BNT162b2 or mRNA-1273, in two doses. Here the sequenced sample was CD4+ T cells from PBMCs cultured with HCoV-229E spike peptides, taken after COVID-19 vaccination. These receptors all come from a human donor who received a COVID-19 vaccine.

The chain uses TRBV9 and TRBJ2-1; D is tentatively TRBD1 or TRBD2 (6 bases each). The V gene lost 3 bases and the J gene lost 4 bases, with 20 bases spanning the gap. Per the germline V gene, CDR1 is SGDLS and CDR2 is YYNGEE. This CDR3 comprises 17 residues. This chain's CDR3 is CASSAGGSPGVYNEQFF. The CDR3, as DNA: TGTGCCAGCAGCGCTGGGGGCTCTCCGGGGGTTTACAATGAGCAGTTCTTC.

This chain uses TRBV21-1 with TRBJ2-1; no check of the table's D call, TRBD2, against the DNA was made. TRBV21-1 is labeled a pseudogene. There are 17 residues in the CDR3. The CDR3 here is CASPGLAGASLYNEQFF. The CDR3 nucleotides are TGTGCCAGTCCGGGACTAGCGGGGGCCTCCCTCTACAATGAGCAGTTCTTC.

The chain is built from TRBV7-2 and TRBJ2-1; weak D call: TRBD2 (5 bases). V gave up 1 base and J gave up 6 bases, with 16 bases separating them. The CDR3 runs 16 residues. Germline values: CDR1 SGHTA, CDR2 FQGNSA. The CDR3 sequence is CASSLDRPSGGNEQFF. The CDR3 bases are TGTGCCAGCAGCTTAGATAGACCCAGCGGTGGCAATGAGCAGTTCTTC.

The rearrangement joins TRBV18 to TRBJ2-7, with 7 bases that match TRBD1. The CDR3 contains 14 residues. V shed 3 bases and J 7 bases; nucleotides not matched to a gene: 9. Per the germline V gene, CDR1 is KGHSH and CDR2 is LQKENI. The CDR3 loop reads CASSPQTGAGEQYV. The CDR3 DNA is TGTGCCAGCTCACCGCAAACAGGGGCCGGGGAGCAGTACGTC.

The V and J genes are TRBV28 and TRBJ1-2; 7 bases match TRBD1. The CDR3 totals 13 residues. Per the germline V gene, CDR1 is MDHEN and CDR2 is SYDVKM. The V segment lost 5 bases and the J segment 4 bases; nucleotides outside the gene matches: 4. In DNA, the CDR3 is TGTGCCAGCAGTCGACAGGGAAGCTATGGCTACACCTTC. Translating gives CASSRQGSYGYTF.

This rearrangement joins TRBV7-2 to TRBJ1-5; D possibly corresponds to TRBD1 (5 bases). The length of the CDR3 is 13 residues. The germline V gene has CDR1 SGHTA and CDR2 FQGNSA. V lost 2 bases, J lost 4 bases, and 6 bases lay in between. CDR3 sequence (DNA): TGTGCCAGCAGCTTATCAGGGAATCAGCCCCAGCATTTT. Encoded protein: CASSLSGNQPQHF.

This clone appeared a few times. J is TRBJ2-1 and V is TRBV27; maybe TRBD2 (7 bases). Germline CDR1 reads MNHEY; CDR2 reads SMNVEV (reference sequence). The CDR3 extends over 15 amino acids. The germline V and J ends were trimmed by 6 bases and 0 bases, with 12 bases remaining between them. As DNA, the CDR3 is TGTGCCAGCAGAGATAGGGGGGGCTCCTACAATGAGCAGTTCTTC. Amino acid sequence: CASRDRGGSYNEQFF.

CDR3 in DNA: TGTGCCAGCAGCTTAGGGGGACGGACAGGGTTGTGGGATGAGCAGTTCTTC. It encodes CASSLGGRTGLWDEQFF. The V gene is TRBV7-2, the J gene TRBJ2-1, with 8 bases identical to TRBD1. CDR1 is SGHTA and CDR2 is FQGNSA in the germline V gene. The J segment lost 8 bases and the V segment lost 1 base, leaving 13 bases of the junction unmatched. This CDR3 contains 17 residues.

This sequence joins TRBV10-1 and TRBJ2-2; D gene unclear. Germline-derived CDR1 and CDR2 are WNHNN and SYGVQD (reference sequence). Between the trimmed V and J ends, which lost 7 bases and 3 bases, there was a span of 12 bases. CDR3 length equals 14 residues. CDR3 DNA: TGCGCCAGCACCCCATACACTGACACCGGGGAGCTGTTTTTT. Amino acids: CASTPYTDTGELFF.